One T cell receptor (beta chain) is described in this entry. Its antigen is not known. This may stem from a read error, because a much larger clone lies one nucleotide away. The germline V gene encodes CDR1 LNHDA and CDR2 SQIVND (reference sequence). With 7 bases clipped from V and 4 bases from J, the junction kept 6 bases outside the gene matches. The length of the CDR3 is 15 residues. Researchers used genomic DNA as the template to profile TCR beta VDJ and CDR3. MiXCR, applied by TCRdb to the reads, yields one record per CDR3 protein. The sample holds 250,000 to 350,000 distinct CDR3 sequences; about 50% are singletons and the top ten take under 1.5%. These data originate in a study of CD8+CD57+ T cells in acquired aplastic anemia. About the study: Isolated CD4+ and CD8+ cells, once sorted, yielded DNA averaging around 3.3 ug. Study observations and caveats: Simpson's diversity of CD8+ cells was not significantly different in patients compared with controls.

Sequencing involved patients with CD8+CD57+ cell expansion previously shown by flow cytometry. All patients had severe acquired aplastic anemia. The sequencing input was sorted CD4+, CD8+, or CD8+CD57+ T cells (not recorded which) from PBMCs. The chain uses TRBV19 and TRBJ2-1, with 11 bases aligning to TRBD1. The source of this sequence is a human donor with aplastic anemia. CDR3 amino acids: CASMPGTGGYNEQFF. CDR3 bases: TGTGCCAGTATGCCCGGGACAGGGGGGTACAATGAGCAGTTCTTC.